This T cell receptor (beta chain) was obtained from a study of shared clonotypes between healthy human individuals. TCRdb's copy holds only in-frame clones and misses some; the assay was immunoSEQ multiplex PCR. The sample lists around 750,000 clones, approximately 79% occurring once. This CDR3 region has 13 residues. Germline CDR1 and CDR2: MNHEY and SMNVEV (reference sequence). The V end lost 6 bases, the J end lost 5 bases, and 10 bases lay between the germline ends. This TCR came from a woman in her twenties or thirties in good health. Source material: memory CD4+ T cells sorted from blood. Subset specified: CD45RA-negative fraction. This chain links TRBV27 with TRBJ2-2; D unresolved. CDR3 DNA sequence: TGTGCCAGCAGGGCTCATTCTACCGGGGAGCTGTTTTTT. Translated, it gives CASRAHSTGELFF.